Listed here are 8 T cell receptor beta chains from one sample, sequenced in a study of CD8 T cells in ankylosing spondylitis (dated by TCRdb to about 2017). Libraries were constructed by 5' RACE. Instrument used: Illumina HiSeq 2500. In-frame beta chains were kept once TCRdb had trimmed the public reads at Q25 with fastp and called clones with MiXCR. Each entry merges the rows of one CDR3 protein and shows their most common DNA and genes. This sample is represented by approximately 130,000 distinct CDR3 sequences; about an eighth of them were singletons. The top ten clones comprise about 4% of the sample. Sequencing used blood, either unsorted or a sorted T cell fraction (not recorded which). The receptor set was obtained from a female donor with ankylosing spondylitis or in good health (not recorded which).

This clonotype was recorded at least ten times. The V call is TRBV2, the J call TRBJ2-5; 7 nucleotides agree with TRBD1. Germline CDR1 SNHLY, CDR2 FYNNEI. The CDR3 has 15 residues. V lost 4 bases to trimming and J lost 2 bases; unmatched junction nucleotides: 7. This chain's CDR3 is CASSAQGPVQETQYF. CDR3 nucleotide sequence: TGTGCCAGCAGTGCACAGGGGCCGGTTCAAGAGACCCAGTACTTC.

Many counts were recorded for this clonotype. V usage is TRBV5-1 and J usage is TRBJ2-7, with 7 bases lining up with TRBD1. Unmatched junction bases numbered 10, after V lost 5 bases and J lost 2 bases. CDR1 is SGHRS, CDR2 YFSETQ, per germline. This CDR3 has 15 amino acids. The DNA of the CDR3 is TGCGCCAGCAGAGAGGGGGCCTGGTCCACCTACGAGCAGTACTTC. Translation: CASREGAWSTYEQYF.

In the case of this clonotype: It may be a read error: a sequence one base away is much more abundant. The chain uses TRBV6-1 and TRBJ2-5, with D perhaps matching TRBD1 (6 bases). Per germline, CDR1 MNHNS and CDR2 SASEGT. The CDR3 totals 14 residues. The CDR3 DNA reads TGTGCCAGCAGTGATGGACAGATCCAAGAGCCCCAGTACTTC. This codes for CASSDGQIQEPQYF.

J is TRBJ2-6 and V is TRBV7-9, with 7 bases lining up with TRBD1. The CDR3 extends over 20 amino acids. J was trimmed by 4 bases and V by 3 bases; bases with no gene match: 18. Germline CDR1 reads SEHNR; CDR2 reads FQNEAQ (reference sequence). The CDR3 sequence is CASSFPPPGQPESGANVLTF. The CDR3 coding sequence is TGTGCCAGCAGCTTCCCTCCACCGGGACAGCCTGAGTCCGGGGCCAACGTCCTGACTTTC. Based on the CDR3 plus reference TRBV7-9 and TRBJ2-6, the full variable domain is DTGVSQNPRHKITKRGQNVTFRCDPISEHNRLYWYRQTLGQGPEFLTYFQNEAQLEKSRLLSDRFSAERPKGSFSTLEIQRTEQGDSAMYLCASSFPPPGQPESGANVLTFGAGSRLTVL.

With respect to this clonotype: A read error may explain this, as a much larger clone is one base away. The genes are TRBV5-6 and TRBJ2-3; D remains unclear. The CDR3 is 13 residues long. Germline V gene lookup returns CDR1 SGHDT and CDR2 YYEEEE. Trimming removed 7 bases at V and 5 bases at J, with 14 bases between. The CDR3 bases are TGTGCCAGCGGGGAATGGCCCGAAGATACGCAGTATTTT. Translating gives CASGEWPEDTQYF.

This chain connects TRBV2 to TRBJ1-2; D possibly corresponds to TRBD1 (6 bases). CDR1 and CDR2 from the germline V gene are SNHLY and FYNNEI. The CDR3 sequence is 14 residues long. V was trimmed by 8 bases and J by 5 bases, leaving 18 bases between them. The CDR3 protein is CASLDRTDLYGYTF. The CDR3 region has the DNA TGTGCCAGCCTTGACAGGACCGATTTGTATGGCTACACCTTC.

Concerning this clonotype itself: Sequence at one end of the junction differs from germline and may be a read error. This chain uses TRBV7-9 with TRBJ1-1, with D hard to call. The CDR3 loop spans 14 amino acids. CDR1 is SEHNR, CDR2 FQNEAQ, per germline (reference sequence). This chain's CDR3 is CASSLNLATSEAFF. CDR3 nucleotides: TGTGCCAGCAGCCTTAACCTAGCGACATCTGAAGCGTTCTTT.

On this clonotype: Just one base apart from a much larger clone, this may be a read error. V gene TRBV20-1 combines with J gene TRBJ1-1, with TRBD1 matching over 7 bases. Trimming at V came to 0 bases and at J to 5 bases, leaving 6 bases not matched to a gene. This CDR3 is built from 14 residues. Germline V lookup: CDR1 DFQATT, CDR2 SNEGSKA (reference sequence). The CDR3 reads CSARDPAGGTEAFF. CDR3 coding DNA: TGCAGTGCTAGAGACCCGGCAGGGGGGACTGAAGCTTTCTTT.